Presented here are 14 T cell receptor beta chains from one specimen sequenced in a study of monozygotic twins with inflammatory bowel disease. TCRdb processed the 5' RACE reads again and assigns one entry to each CDR3 protein, with no DNA. This table lists 140,000 to 150,000 distinct CDR3 sequences. Sequenced sample: blood. Receptor source: a human donor with ulcerative colitis or Crohn's disease, or a healthy co-twin of an affected twin (not recorded which).

The chain couples TRBV20-1 to TRBJ1-5. The CDR3 covers 17 residues. The germline gives CDR1 DFQATT, CDR2 SNEGSKA (reference sequence). The CDR3 here is CSARDGRAAFSNQPQHF.

The chain's CDR3 is CSARALAGYNEQFF. This rearrangement joins TRBV20-1 to TRBJ2-1; lacking DNA, the TRBD2 call made by TCRdb goes unchecked. The CDR3 length is 14 residues. Germline-derived CDR1 and CDR2 are DFQATT and SNEGSKA (reference sequence).

The chain joins TRBV6-2 or TRBV6-3 to TRBJ2-6. This CDR3 spans 15 amino acids. Germline loops: CDR1 MNHEY, CDR2 SVGEGT. CDR3 residues: CASSYEGSGANVLTF.

V gene TRBV28 combines with J gene TRBJ1-1; lacking DNA, the TRBD1 call made by TCRdb goes unchecked. Looked up from germline, CDR1 is MDHEN and CDR2 is SYDVKM. This CDR3 has 12 residues. The CDR3 loop reads CVVDRKNTEAFF.

The chain has TRBV3-1 and TRBJ2-1; no DNA is available, so the TRBD1 call from TCRdb remains unchecked. The CDR3 has 16 amino acids. The germline CDR1 and CDR2 sequences are LGHDT and YNNKEL (reference sequence). CDR3 region: CASSKAGASRYNEQFF.

This chain joins TRBV12-3 or TRBV12-4 and TRBJ2-2; with no DNA, the TCRdb D assignment of TRBD1 cannot be verified. The CDR3 length is 14 residues. Here the CDR3 reads CASSYRGDTGELFF.

The rearrangement uses TRBV20-1 and TRBJ1-5; TCRdb returns TRBD1, unconfirmable since there is no DNA. This CDR3 is 13 amino acids long. Germline CDR1 DFQATT, CDR2 SNEGSKA (reference sequence). The CDR3 protein is CSARGDTNQPQHF.

The chain couples TRBV5-1 to TRBJ1-4. The CDR3 loop spans 15 amino acids. Germline CDR1 and CDR2: SGHRS and YFSETQ. The CDR3: CASSLSMNTDEKLFF.

V gene TRBV5-6 combines with J gene TRBJ1-2. Germline V lookup: CDR1 SGHDT, CDR2 YYEEEE. The CDR3 length is 15 residues. The CDR3 here is CASSLVQVGSKGYTF.

The chain carries TRBV7-2 and TRBJ2-7; absent DNA, TCRdb's TRBD1 call cannot be checked. From germline, CDR1 is SGHTA and CDR2 FQGNSA. The CDR3 is 15 residues long. CDR3 residues: CASSLPTGLAYEQYF.

The V and J genes are TRBV29-1 and TRBJ1-1. Germline CDR1 and CDR2: SQVTM and ANQGSEA. The CDR3 totals 13 residues. CDR3 in amino acids: CSTSGSPDTEAFF.

This sequence joins TRBV28 and TRBJ2-1; TCRdb proposes TRBD2, but this gene call is untestable without DNA. The germline CDR1 and CDR2 sequences are MDHEN and SYDVKM. This CDR3 contains 15 residues. The CDR3 reads CASSLEVAGEVEQFF.

The V call is TRBV27, the J call TRBJ1-6; no DNA is available, so the TRBD1 call from TCRdb remains unchecked. The CDR3 runs 15 residues. Per the germline V gene, CDR1 is MNHEY and CDR2 is SMNVEV (reference sequence). CDR3 amino acids: CASSFGQGRNSPLHF.

V is TRBV28 and J is TRBJ2-5; TCRdb reports TRBD1, a call that lacks DNA to check it against. This CDR3 spans 14 amino acids. Germline V gene sequence: CDR1 MDHEN, CDR2 SYDVKM. The CDR3 protein is CASSLTGVALAQYF.